The T cell receptor (beta chain) under discussion was sequenced for a study of T-cell memory formation after mild COVID-19 (dated by TCRdb to the early 2020s). Notes on the research overall: Most TCR sequence clusters were specific to one of the two donors. Longitudinal TCRalpha and TCRbeta repertoire sequencing tracked T-cell clones expanding and contracting after mild COVID-19 in two donors. The cohort comprised two young, previously healthy adult volunteers, one female and one male. General findings and caveats noted by the study authors: The study covered only a couple of mild cases, and larger cohorts including severe cases with pre-infection samples were considered necessary. Contracting CD4+ clones were located mainly in the CM and EM memory subsets, whereas CD8+ clones were found to be enriched in EMRA. The second-wave clones that peaked on day 37 were not confirmed to be SARS-CoV-2 specific. Clones that contracted from day 15 to 85 showed balanced CD4/CD8 phenotypes, whereas a second wave of clones that expanded from day 15 to 37 leaned towards CD4+. Some responding clones were detected in pre-infection memory, which suggested that pre-existing cross-reactive memory T cells had joined the SARS-CoV-2 response.

In the case of this clonotype: The target of this receptor is not known. Per-base qualities were not stored, and no clone one base away is much larger.

TCRdb records Illumina NovaSeq 6000 as the sequencer. cDNA libraries for TCRalpha and TCRbeta were prepared by 5'RACE using constant-segment primers, with sample barcodes and unique molecular identifiers added. RNA was extracted from every sample with Trizol reagent. The libraries were amplified in two PCR steps, and the second step added a second sample barcode and Illumina TruSeq adapters. Libraries were sequenced on an Illumina NovaSeq with 2 x 150 bp paired-end reads. Per the original workflow: With migec v1.2.7, reads were demultiplexed and then collapsed into UMI-guided consensus sequences. With mixcr v2.1.11, UMI consensuses were aligned to TRA and TRB V and J templates and assembled into clonotypes. A clonotype was counted as expanded or contracted only when both edgeR and NoisET called the clonotype significant, with the noise models trained on biological replicates. For edgeR calls, the cutoffs were a false discovery rate-adjusted p below 0.01 and a log2 fold-change threshold of 1. As an exploratory analysis of dynamics, max-normalized trajectories of the 1000 most abundant clonotypes were examined with PCA combined with hierarchical clustering. The CD4 or CD8 phenotype of responding clones was assigned using the separately sequenced CD4+ and CD8+ repertoires. TCRdb reran the public reads through fastp at Q25 and MiXCR, keeping productive beta chains. CDR3 protein sequences are deduplicated, and each keeps its most common genes and DNA. The V and J calls reflect TCRdb's pipeline rather than the authors' work. This sample gives 400,000 to 550,000 distinct CDR3 sequences in total; around a quarter of them show up just once. The ten biggest clones cover under 15% of the sample.

The CDR3 runs 15 residues from the cysteine to the phenylalanine. CDR3 DNA is the only sequence kept; it has 45 bases, read in frame from the first base. V lost 6 bases and J lost 2 bases, and the count of bases not matched to a germline gene is 4. PBMCs were isolated by Ficoll-Paque density gradient centrifugation. This receptor was taken from an adult woman who had mild COVID-19 (a few samples of this study predate the infection). The sample titles of this study are shuffled in the database, so cell type and time point are left out; the donor was told from shared clones. Source material: PBMCs or a T cell subset sorted from them (not recorded which). The sequence links TRBV12-3 or TRBV12-4 to TRBJ2-1; 10 bases in the junction line up with TRBD2. The DNA is TGTGCCAGCAGCGAACTAGCGGGGCCCTACAATGAGCAGTTCTTC. The resulting protein is CASSELAGPYNEQFF.